This T cell receptor beta chain was recorded in a study of shared clonotypes between healthy human individuals. Study results and caveats: Memory subsets had estimated richness that was generally smaller than that of naive subsets.

Trimming stripped 6 bases from V and 4 bases from J, with 12 bases between. This CDR3 is 13 amino acids long. Looked up from germline, CDR1 is MNHNS and CDR2 is SASEGT. Method: immunoSEQ multiplex PCR; TCRdb's copy keeps in-frame clones and lacks some. Of 950,000 to 1,200,000 clones in the sample, 70% to 85% were seen once. A remark on this clone: Its antigen remains unidentified.

V usage is TRBV6-1 and J usage is TRBJ2-5, with D perhaps matching TRBD2 (7 bases). The sequenced sample was memory CD4+ T cells from PBMCs. Specified subset: CD45RA-negative fraction. The sequence was obtained from a man younger than 35 in good health. Some clones in this sample may be carry-over from other donors' samples. Here the CDR3 DNA reads TGTGCCAGCAGCCTGAGGGGGGGAGAGACCCAGTACTTC. Protein: CASSLRGGETQYF.